This entry lists 32 T cell receptor beta chains sequenced from one sample in a study of cytomegalovirus exposure and HLA in healthy donors. The protocol was immunoSEQ multiplex PCR, while the TCRdb copy is restricted to in-frame clones and leaves out a portion. Among around 150,000 clones listed, about 89% were seen once. The sequencing sample was made of PBMCs. All receptors derive from a young woman in good health and CMV-seropositive.

The rearrangement joins TRBV5-1 to TRBJ2-3; 14 bases are a match to TRBD2. V was clipped by 6 bases and J by 0 bases; unmatched bases: 18. CDR3 length: 21 residues. The germline gives CDR1 SGHRS, CDR2 YFSETQ. This chain's CDR3 is CASTPLPGLAGDGPSTDTQYF. The CDR3 nucleotides read TGCGCCAGCACCCCACTTCCGGGACTAGCGGGAGATGGGCCTAGCACAGATACGCAGTATTTT.

The CDR3 spells CASSFTGDQPQHF. The CDR3 DNA sequence: TGTGCCAGCAGCTTTACAGGAGATCAGCCCCAGCATTTT. The chain employs TRBV11-3 and TRBJ1-5, with D perhaps TRBD1 (5 bases). The germline CDR1 and CDR2 sequences are SGHNT and YENEEA. This CDR3 spans 13 amino acids. With 3 bases removed from V and 5 bases from J, the gap between germline ends came to 8 bases.

The chain links TRBV4-3 to TRBJ2-3; 7 bases match TRBD2. V shed 0 bases and J 15 bases; nucleotides not matched to a gene: 9. The CDR3 extends over 13 amino acids. Germline-derived CDR1 and CDR2 are LGHNA and YSLEER. CDR3 in amino acids: CASSQEGGSSHYF. In nucleotides, the CDR3 is TGCGCCAGCAGCCAAGAGGGAGGGTCCAGTCATTATTTT.

The chain has TRBV6-5 and TRBJ1-1; D gene uncertain. V was shortened by 7 bases and J by 3 bases, with 15 bases between the two germline ends. Germline values: CDR1 MNHEY, CDR2 SVGAGI. CDR3 size: 14 residues. The CDR3 DNA reads TGTGCCAGCACTCCTCAACCGAGGGACACTGAAGCTTTCTTT. Its protein product is CASTPQPRDTEAFF.

The chain is built from TRBV6-5 and TRBJ2-7, with 13 bases that match TRBD2. The germline V gene encodes CDR1 MNHEY and CDR2 SVGAGI. Unmatched junction bases numbered 6, after V lost 6 bases and J lost 4 bases. This CDR3 region has 15 residues. The CDR3 region is CASSGGTSGEYEQYF. Written as DNA, the CDR3 is TGTGCCAGCAGCGGAGGGACTAGCGGGGAGTACGAGCAGTACTTC.

J is TRBJ1-3 and V is TRBV29-1, with D maybe TRBD1 (6 bases). Germline V gene lookup returns CDR1 SQVTM and CDR2 ANQGSEA. The CDR3 length is 18 residues. V shed 8 bases and J shed 0 bases, with 26 bases lying between them. The CDR3 region is CSPRLKQGRTHSGNTIYF. The CDR3 DNA is TGCAGCCCCCGTCTCAAACAGGGCCGGACCCACTCTGGAAACACCATATATTTT.

This clone appeared a few times. The chain uses TRBV30 and TRBJ2-7, with a tentative D call TRBD1 (5 bases). Germline V CDR1 and CDR2: GTSNPN, SVGIG (reference sequence). The CDR3 is made up of 16 amino acids. V lost 0 bases and J 1 base, leaving 16 bases between the germline ends. In nucleotides, the CDR3 is TGTGCCTGGAGTGTAAACGCAGGGTTATTATCCTACGAGCAGTACTTC. Its translation is CAWSVNAGLLSYEQYF.

This clone came up a few times. The J gene is TRBJ2-7, the V gene TRBV2; D remains unclear. Trimming cost V 6 bases and J 3 bases, with 9 bases left between them. The CDR3 has 12 amino acids. The V gene's germline CDR1 is SNHLY and CDR2 FYNNEI. This CDR3 reads CASRGTVYEQYF. The CDR3 nucleotides read TGTGCCAGCAGGGGTACAGTCTACGAGCAGTACTTC.

CDR3 DNA: TGTGCCAGCAGCTCCGAGGGCGGCTACAATGAGCAGTTCTTC. This encodes CASSSEGGYNEQFF. The chain joins TRBV11-3 to TRBJ2-1; D may be TRBD2 (5 bases). This CDR3 is 14 amino acids long. The germline CDR1 and CDR2 sequences are SGHNT and YENEEA. With 4 bases removed from V and 3 bases from J, the gap between germline ends came to 10 bases.

This clone was counted once. The gene calls are TRBV28 and TRBJ1-2; possibly TRBD1 for D (5 bases). V lost 5 bases to trimming and J lost 6 bases, with 10 bases between them. The CDR3 is 12 amino acids. Germline V lookup: CDR1 MDHEN, CDR2 SYDVKM. The CDR3 DNA reads TGTGCCAGCAGTAGGGGCGCGGATGGCTACACCTTC. Translated: CASSRGADGYTF.

This clone has a single count. The chain has TRBV6-6 and TRBJ2-7; 10 nucleotides align to TRBD1. CDR1 MNHNY and CDR2 SVGAGI come from the germline V gene (reference sequence). With 8 bases clipped from V and 5 bases from J, the junction kept 12 bases outside the gene matches. The CDR3 totals 15 residues. DNA of the CDR3: TGTGCCAGCGGGGGACAGGGGATACAGAGGAACGAGCAGTACTTC. Its translation is CASGGQGIQRNEQYF.

The gene calls are TRBV6-1 and TRBJ2-1; 11 nucleotides line up with TRBD1. The germline CDR1 and CDR2 sequences are MNHNS and SASEGT. The CDR3 runs 14 residues. The ends lost 6 bases at V and 6 bases at J; junction bases unmatched: 4. CDR3 sequence: CASSLGTGGNEQFF. The CDR3 DNA sequence: TGTGCCAGCAGCCTCGGGACAGGGGGCAATGAGCAGTTCTTC.

The chain recombines TRBV9 with TRBJ2-3; tentative D call: TRBD1 (5 bases). Germline lookup yields CDR1 SGDLS and CDR2 YYNGEE. This CDR3 has 15 residues. V lost 6 bases and J lost 4, with 18 bases in between. The CDR3 reads CASNRLGASADTQYF. CDR3 in DNA: TGTGCCAGCAACCGTTTAGGGGCGTCTGCAGATACGCAGTATTTT.

This chain uses TRBV6-5 with TRBJ2-6; D remains unclear. The CDR3 spans 14 residues. Germline CDR1 MNHEY, CDR2 SVGAGI. V was clipped by 5 bases and J by 0 bases, with 5 bases between them. The CDR3 DNA follows: TGTGCCAGCAGTGACAACTCTGGGGCCAACGTCCTGACTTTC. Amino acids: CASSDNSGANVLTF.

The V and J genes are TRBV6-5 and TRBJ1-2; 8 nucleotides match TRBD1. The ends lost 5 bases at V and 2 bases at J; junction bases unmatched: 4. Looked up from germline, CDR1 is MNHEY and CDR2 is SVGAGI. CDR3 length equals 14 residues. Written as DNA, the CDR3 is TGTGCCAGCAGTCAGGGACAGGTGAACTATGGCTACACCTTC. Protein sequence: CASSQGQVNYGYTF.

The chain recombines TRBV19 with TRBJ1-1; a weak D match, TRBD1 (5 bases). This CDR3 is 14 amino acids long. CDR1 and CDR2 (germline): LNHDA, SQIVND (reference sequence). V was clipped by 5 bases and J by 5 bases, with 15 bases between them. The CDR3 reads CASSALREITEAFF. CDR3 DNA: TGTGCCAGTAGTGCACTCAGGGAAATAACTGAAGCTTTCTTT.

This rearrangement joins TRBV5-6 to TRBJ2-6; a possible D gene is TRBD2 (6 bases). The V end lost 4 bases, the J end lost 3 bases, and 14 bases lay between the germline ends. Germline CDR1 SGHDT, CDR2 YYEEEE. This CDR3 comprises 16 residues. CDR3 in DNA: TGTGCCAGCAGCCCCGCGGGGAGAGGTGGGGCCAACGTCCTGACTTTC. This gives the protein CASSPAGRGGANVLTF.

The V gene is TRBV6-5, the J gene TRBJ2-7; D remains unclear. The V end was cut by 4 bases, the J end by 0 bases, with 7 bases between. The CDR3 runs to 13 residues. Germline V gene sequence: CDR1 MNHEY, CDR2 SVGAGI. CDR3 amino acids: CASSLLSSYEQYF. The CDR3 nucleotides are TGTGCCAGCAGTTTACTGAGCTCCTACGAGCAGTACTTC.

The rearrangement joins TRBV6-4 to TRBJ2-1; 7 bases are a match to TRBD2. Germline CDR1 reads MRHNA; CDR2 reads SNTAGT. The CDR3 is made up of 15 amino acids. V was clipped by 3 bases and J by 6 bases; unmatched bases: 8. For the CDR3, the DNA is TGTGCCAGCAGTGATTTGGCTAGCGGCCCCAATGAGCAGTTCTTC. It codes for CASSDLASGPNEQFF.

The J gene is TRBJ2-5, the V gene TRBV28, with 7 bases fitting TRBD1. CDR1 MDHEN and CDR2 SYDVKM come from the germline V gene. J was trimmed by 1 base and V by 10 bases; bases with no gene match: 6. This CDR3 is 13 amino acids long. The CDR3 DNA follows: TGTGCCACCTACAGGGGTCCCCAAGAGACCCAGTACTTC. It is translated as CATYRGPQETQYF.

The chain joins TRBV27 to TRBJ1-5; D ambiguous. Germline loops: CDR1 MNHEY, CDR2 SMNVEV (reference sequence). Trimming cost V 3 bases and J 6 bases, with 15 bases left between them. CDR3 length equals 15 residues. The CDR3 DNA reads TGTGCCAGCAGTTTGGAGGGTCGACTCGGTCAGCCCCAGCATTTT. Protein sequence: CASSLEGRLGQPQHF.

The chain uses TRBV27 and TRBJ1-2, with D unresolved. With 5 bases removed from V and 5 bases from J, the gap between germline ends came to 21 bases. The CDR3 has 16 residues. Germline CDR1 reads MNHEY; CDR2 reads SMNVEV (reference sequence). CDR3 loop: CASSPSDPGRRYGYTF. The CDR3 DNA is TGTGCCAGCAGTCCCTCGGACCCGGGAAGGAGATATGGCTACACCTTC.

The chain is built from TRBV6-5 and TRBJ1-1, with D maybe TRBD1 (5 bases). This CDR3 comprises 16 residues. Trimming removed 0 bases from V and 1 base from J, with 12 bases in between. Germline V CDR1 and CDR2: MNHEY, SVGAGI. CDR3 region: CASSYSFTGKNTEAFF. In DNA, the CDR3 is TGTGCCAGCAGTTACTCTTTCACAGGCAAGAACACTGAAGCTTTCTTT.

The rearrangement links TRBV7-2 to TRBJ2-7; no definite D call. Germline assignment: CDR1 SGHTA and CDR2 FQGNSA. The V gene lost 1 base and the J gene lost 7 bases, with 11 bases spanning the gap. The CDR3 contains 13 residues. CDR3 sequence: CASSLELKLEQYF. In nucleotides, the CDR3 is TGTGCCAGCAGCTTAGAACTTAAATTAGAGCAGTACTTC.

This clone has just a few counts. This chain joins TRBV5-1 and TRBJ2-7; the D gene is possibly TRBD2 (6 bases). V lost 8 bases, J lost 6 bases, and 12 bases lay in between. Germline loops: CDR1 SGHRS, CDR2 YFSETQ. The CDR3 has 11 residues. CDR3 protein: CASSGEFEQYF. The DNA of the CDR3 is TGCGCCAGTAGCGGAGAATTCGAGCAGTACTTC.

The rearrangement links TRBV6-1 to TRBJ1-4; no reliable D call. CDR1 and CDR2 (germline): MNHNS, SASEGT. CDR3 length equals 13 residues. Trimming took off 7 bases at V and 4 bases at J, with 10 bases between the two ends. The CDR3 is CASTRQRNEKLFF. The DNA for the CDR3 is TGTGCCAGCACTAGGCAGCGTAATGAAAAACTGTTTTTT.

The V call is TRBV6-5, the J call TRBJ2-7, with D uncertain. The germline CDR1 and CDR2 sequences are MNHEY and SVGAGI. The CDR3 spans 15 residues. Trimming removed 5 bases from V and 3 bases from J, with 17 bases in between. In DNA form, the CDR3 reads TGTGCCAGCAGTCAACCCTTTGGTGGAGACTACGAGCAGTACTTC. Translated: CASSQPFGGDYEQYF.

This chain uses TRBV12-5 with TRBJ2-7; D is perhaps TRBD1 (5 bases). Trimming left V 3 bases short and J 7 bases short, with 7 bases between. Germline CDR1 and CDR2: LGHNT and FRNRAP. The CDR3 runs 11 residues. This chain's CDR3 is CASGFRTEQYF. The CDR3 DNA follows: TGTGCTAGTGGTTTTAGGACAGAGCAGTACTTC.

The chain employs TRBV30 and TRBJ1-2; D is ambiguous. CDR1 is GTSNPN, CDR2 SVGIG, per germline (reference sequence). CDR3 size: 16 residues. The ends were cut back, 5 bases at V and 2 bases at J, with 21 bases in the middle. The CDR3 is CAWVLQRGLVNYGYTF. The CDR3 nucleotides are TGTGCCTGGGTCCTTCAGCGCGGCCTGGTCAACTATGGCTACACCTTC.

The CDR3 bases are TGCGCCAGCAGTGTGACAGGTCCTTTATCTGGCTACACCTTC. Its translation is CASSVTGPLSGYTF. The V and J genes are TRBV10-2 and TRBJ1-2; TRBD1 is a possible D gene (6 bases). CDR1 is WSHSY, CDR2 SAAADI, per germline. CDR3 length: 14 residues. The ends were cut back, 4 bases at V and 7 bases at J, with 16 bases in the middle.

CDR3 DNA: TGCGCCAGCAGCCAAGTTGTCGGGACGGGGGATGAGACCCAGTACTTC. Its translation is CASSQVVGTGDETQYF. The rearrangement joins TRBV4-3 to TRBJ2-5, with D perhaps TRBD2 (6 bases). CDR1 LGHNA and CDR2 YSLEER come from the germline V gene. The CDR3 covers 16 residues. Deletions cut 1 base from V and 5 bases from J, with 17 bases between.

V and J are TRBV29-1 and TRBJ1-1; TRBD1 agrees at 7 bases. The V gene's germline CDR1 is SQVTM and CDR2 ANQGSEA. V dropped 4 bases and J dropped 1; count of bases not matched to a gene: 6. The CDR3 consists of 14 residues. The CDR3 nucleotides are TGCAGCGTTGCCTGGGGACAGACGAACACTGAAGCTTTCTTT. Residues: CSVAWGQTNTEAFF.